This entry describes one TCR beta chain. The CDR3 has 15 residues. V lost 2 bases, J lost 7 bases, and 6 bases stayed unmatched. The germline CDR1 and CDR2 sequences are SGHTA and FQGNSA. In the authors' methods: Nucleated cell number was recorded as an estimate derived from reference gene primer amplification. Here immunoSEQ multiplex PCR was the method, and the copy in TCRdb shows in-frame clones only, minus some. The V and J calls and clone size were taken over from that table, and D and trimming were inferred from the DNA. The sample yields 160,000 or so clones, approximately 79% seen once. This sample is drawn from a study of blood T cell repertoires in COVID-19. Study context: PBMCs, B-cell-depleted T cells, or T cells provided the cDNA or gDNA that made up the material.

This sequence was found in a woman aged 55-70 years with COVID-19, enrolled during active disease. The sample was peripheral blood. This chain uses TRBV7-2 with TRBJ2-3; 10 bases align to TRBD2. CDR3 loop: CASSLSLAGAHTQYF. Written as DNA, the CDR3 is TGTGCCAGCAGCTTATCGCTAGCGGGAGCTCATACGCAGTATTTT.